This TCR beta chain is drawn from a study of beta chain features in type 1 diabetes. Regarding the study as a whole: All four CD4+ subsets from Type 1 diabetes patients carried moderately but significantly shorter TCRB CDR3s.

This clone appeared a few times. Its specificity is unknown. The isolated RNA, all of it, was reverse transcribed, so expressed TCRB transcripts were what got sequenced. Using immunoSEQ multiplex PCR, the repertoire was profiled, and TCRdb retains in-frame clones only, with some absent. The sample gives a few hundred thousand clones, roughly 15% of which show up once; around 0.015% is in the top ten. Germline V CDR1 and CDR2: LGHNT, FRNRAP. V lost 3 bases to trimming and J lost 2 bases, with 8 bases between them. The CDR3 extends over 13 amino acids. Purity (above 95%) was reached by all sorted populations.

The source material was naive CD4+ T cells from blood. The receptor comes from a man younger than 30 with type 1 diabetes. The chain couples TRBV12-5 to TRBJ2-7; a possible D gene is TRBD1 (5 bases). The CDR3 DNA sequence: TGTGCTAGTGGTTTAGACAGTGCCTACGAGCAGTACTTC. Residues: CASGLDSAYEQYF.